The present T cell receptor (beta chain) was sequenced within a study of T cell repertoires in aging, cancer and after chemotherapy (dated by TCRdb to 2018 to 2020). Background for the entire study: Donors were distributed across six age groups ranging from 30 or younger to 70 or older, with at least three individuals included per group. To look at immunoaging and at how T cells reconstitute after chemotherapy, the study profiled TCR beta repertoires in peripheral blood from both healthy donors and cancer patients. The full dataset contained 7 million to 9.5 million TCR reads. Alongside some 96 healthy donors serving as a reference group, the cohort included over 200 cancer patients, of whom around 91 had hematological cancers and 120 to 130 had solid cancers. In the solid tumor group, paired pre- and post-chemotherapy samples were obtained from brain tumor (glioblastoma) patients receiving temozolomide-based therapy.

Using a mixed TRB-A/B primer pool, multiplex touch-down PCR amplified rearranged TRB sequences covering the V, D and J segments. Illumina adapters and sample indices were attached to the amplicons in two consecutive PCR reactions using Phusion HS II polymerase. The amplicons were purified from gel with the NucleoSpin Gel and PCR Clean-up kit and then assessed with Qubit and an Agilent 2100 Bioanalyzer. Libraries were sequenced on an Illumina MiSeq using 600-cycle, single-indexed, paired-end runs. Per the original workflow: MiXCR versions 2.12 and 3.0.5 were used to process TRB sequences. A clone was defined as each unique CDR3 nucleotide sequence, and only productive sequences supported by at least two reads were kept. The repertoire metrics were Shannon diversity, evenness, clonality (defined as one minus evenness), and alpha-parameterized diversity profiles covering alpha 0 to 5. Generation probabilities of clones in paired pre- and post-chemotherapy samples were computed with the IGoR algorithm. The raw public data were reprocessed by TCRdb itself: fastp quality trimming at Q25, MiXCR clonotype calling, in-frame beta chains only. Each entry is one CDR3 protein sequence, shown with its most common DNA and genes. In this record, the V and J calls reflect TCRdb's handling and not the investigators' own analysis. For this sample the table gives 1,000 to 1,500 distinct CDR3 sequences, of which under 30% were detected only once. The ten top clones hold roughly 15% of the sample.

The CDR3 spans 16 residues, from the cysteine through the phenylalanine. Only the CDR3 portion is preserved as DNA: 48 bases, with reading frame beginning at the first base. Trimming takes 0 bases from V and 3 bases from J, and the germline ends sit 14 bases apart. CDR1 and CDR2 are drawn from the germline V gene (reference sequence): DFQATT, SNEGSKA. Of note for this clonotype: This receptor's antigen is unknown. There are no base qualities to consult, and no much larger clone falls within one base.

TCR beta rearrangements were amplified from genomic DNA extracted from peripheral blood rather than from sorted cells or RNA. The study at large found these results: In both cancer cohorts, the median generation probability rose over the chemotherapy interval, which suggests that the repertoire was reconstituted through rebound thymic output. In healthy donors, the decline in TCR diversity with age was mainly due to loss of richness, whereas in cancer patients loss of evenness also played a role. The authors noted that the repertoire data do not allow conclusions about immunological memory after chemotherapy. Untreated patients with hematological or solid cancers showed significantly lower blood TCR diversity and higher clonality than age-matched healthy donors.

The TCR comes from a human donor with a solid tumor. Input material: blood. This chain is built from TRBV20-1 and TRBJ2-2; 6 matching bases give a weak D call of TRBD1. CDR3 sequence: CSARDQGEGDTGELFF. The DNA sequence reads TGCAGTGCTAGAGATCAAGGTGAGGGGGACACCGGGGAGCTGTTTTTT.